The T cell receptor (beta chain) described here comes from a study of a mutant IDH1 vaccine in newly diagnosed glioma. The overall study: The study started vaccination 4-6 weeks after radiotherapy alone, or with temozolomide cycles. Earlier treatment was radiotherapy, temozolomide, or both, with most getting both.

Data came from immunoSEQ multiplex PCR; TCRdb stores just in-frame clones and leaves some out. The repertoire holds 40,000 to 55,000 clones, with roughly 91% as singletons. Time point: week 11, during vaccination. Doses of 300 ug of mutant IDH1 20-mer peptide were given with topical imiquimod. Comment on this clone: Its target is not known.

V dropped 2 bases and J dropped 7 bases, with 22 bases sitting between them. Germline V gene sequence: CDR1 SGDLS, CDR2 YYNGEE. This CDR3 contains 17 residues. The sequencing here drew on PBMCs, taken from a glioma patient whose treatment included an IDH1 peptide vaccine. This TCR was recovered from a man aged 50-60 years with glioma. The chain links TRBV9 to TRBJ2-4; D is possibly TRBD1 (5 bases). The CDR3 sequence is CASSVGRGAGLSNIQYF. CDR3 DNA sequence: TGTGCCAGCAGCGTCGGCCGTGGGGCAGGGCTATCGAACATTCAGTACTTC.